This T cell receptor beta chain was documented in a study of beta chain features in type 1 diabetes. Notes on the study in general: Significant though moderate, a shortening of TCRB CDR3s appeared in all four CD4+ subsets of Type 1 diabetes patients.

Trimming shortened V by 3 bases and J by 0 bases, and 9 bases separated the two germline ends. CDR1 is SGHVS and CDR2 is FQNEAQ in the germline V gene. The length of the CDR3 is 15 residues. Sequenced material consisted of expressed TCRB transcripts (all of the isolated RNA was reverse transcribed). Profiling relied on immunoSEQ multiplex PCR, and the TCRdb table lists in-frame clones only, not all of them. The top ten clones hold under 0.85% of a sample with some 150,000 clones, around 9.7% of them seen once. Comment on this clone: Its antigen is undetermined.

This TCR was sampled from a woman aged 30 to 39 with type 1 diabetes. The sample was central memory CD4+ T cells from blood. The chain employs TRBV7-8 and TRBJ2-1; tentative D call: TRBD2 (5 bases). CDR3 region: CASSFGEPSYNEQFF. The CDR3 nucleotides read TGTGCCAGCAGCTTTGGGGAGCCCTCCTACAATGAGCAGTTCTTC.